This T cell receptor beta chain emerged from a study of CD8+ T cells in alopecia areata. The CDR3 extends over 13 amino acids. From germline, CDR1 is MNHEY and CDR2 SMNVEV (reference sequence). Deletions cut 4 bases from V and 8 bases from J, with 12 bases between. Study results and caveats: Scalp and blood samples kept many expanded lesional clones throughout tofacitinib. Mice showed clearer TCR sharing than patients did, a gap that was possibly HLA-related.

As to treatment: oral pan-JAK inhibitor, 5-10 mg twice daily. Reverse transcribed after extraction, RNA yielded cDNA as the sequencing template. TCRdb's copy holds only in-frame clones and misses some; the assay was immunoSEQ multiplex PCR. The table shows approximately 200,000 clones, with around 43% occurring only once. This clone was counted at least ten times. As yet, its antigen is unknown. The source was CD4+ T cells sorted from blood, collected at approximately week 36, from a patient treated with tofacitinib. The chain recombines TRBV27 with TRBJ2-1, with no clear D. This receptor was taken from a human donor with alopecia areata. CDR3 loop: CASSSLALYEQFF. CDR3 in DNA: TGTGCCAGCAGTTCCCTCGCCCTCTATGAGCAGTTCTTC.